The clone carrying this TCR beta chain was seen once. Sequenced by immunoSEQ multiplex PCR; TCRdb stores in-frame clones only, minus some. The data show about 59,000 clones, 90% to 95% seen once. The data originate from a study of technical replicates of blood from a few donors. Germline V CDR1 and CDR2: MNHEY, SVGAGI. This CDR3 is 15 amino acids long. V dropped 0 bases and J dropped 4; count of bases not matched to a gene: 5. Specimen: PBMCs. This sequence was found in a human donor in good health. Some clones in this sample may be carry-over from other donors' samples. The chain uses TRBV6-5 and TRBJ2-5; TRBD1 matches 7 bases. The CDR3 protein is CASSYSGGKGETQYF. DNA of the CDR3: TGTGCCAGCAGTTACTCAGGGGGCAAGGGAGAGACCCAGTACTTC.